This T cell receptor (beta chain) was documented in a study of cytomegalovirus exposure and HLA in healthy donors (TCRdb year 2017). For the study in its entirety: In an earlier analysis of roughly 500 of the donors, 250 to 350 Gb of sequence data and 120 million or so unique TCR beta sequences from about 179 million T cells were reported. HLA typing covered class I and class II loci at four-digit resolution. Typing coverage differed by locus: A, B, C, DRB1 and DQB1 were typed in roughly 629-630 donors, DQA1 in 522, DPA1 in 606, and DPB1 in 472. The study combined high-throughput TCR immunosequencing, statistical association of individual TCRs with disease status, and machine learning to predict cytomegalovirus infection status. In a later genetic analysis, genome-wide SNP genotypes for about 65% of the roughly 670 donors were used, and that subset was treated as a discovery cohort. In the later analysis, no new phenotypic data were used to find candidate immune exposures; instead, reliance was placed on TCR beta sequences and their occurrence across donors. Several DR-DQ haplotypes were handled as single units for association and clustering because linkage in the cohort was strong. The study profiled the T cell repertoires of 550 to 700 subjects by immunosequencing and related them to cytomegalovirus serostatus. Donor age, sex, ethnicity and CMV serostatus were compiled together with the repertoire data. Roughly 300 gigabases of sequencing data and around 85 million unique TCR sequences made up an early release that covered under 750 HLA-typed donors. Besides the first cohort of approximately 670 subjects, a separate validation cohort made up of roughly 120 different subjects was used. In an earlier analysis of about 590 of the donors, high-throughput TCR beta sequencing was used to judge whether each TCR beta V gene segment behaved as functional or pseudogenic. In a later analysis, previously published TCR beta repertoires from hundreds of donors were re-analyzed and high-resolution HLA genotyping was added so that TCR occurrence patterns could be studied. Of the approximately 400 genotyped donors, around 81% fell in the genetic ancestry cluster associated with self-reported Caucasian donors. The study aimed to test whether signatures of past pathogen exposure could be identified by cataloging public T cell receptors. Among almost 400 genotyped donors of the cohort, an average of around 240,000 unique TCR beta nucleotide sequences were sequenced per donor, around a sixth of them non-productive. Every discovery cohort repertoire had been produced on one sequencing platform.

In total, roughly 710 healthy bone marrow donors made up the cohort. At the time of sampling, every cohort member was nominally healthy, though immune exposures that went unrecorded were likely present. The donor was CMV seropositive and was included in the group of almost 300 seropositive cohort members. A peripheral blood sample was provided by each donor, and peripheral blood mononuclear cells were used for TCR beta sequencing. Genomic DNA was extracted from the blood cell samples with the Qiagen DNeasy Blood Extraction Kit. The germline V gene encodes CDR1 SGHRS and CDR2 YFSETQ. The germline V and J ends show losses of 0 bases and 6 bases respectively, and no gene match explains 2 bases of the junction. Its CDR3 holds 15 amino acids, cysteine through phenylalanine. The retained sequence is limited to the CDR3, 45 bases, with the frame set at the first base. Of note for this clone: No antigen is known for it. No per-base quality is available; no much larger clone lies one base away.

Study-wide conclusions, independent of this receptor: The study gave a list of about 170 TCR beta chains associated with cytomegalovirus. The only immune exposure information available for the cohort was CMV serostatus. A further reported finding was that TCR beta sequences accurately predicted the HLA-A and HLA-B alleles for most subjects in the first cohort. While some public TCRs were present in many individuals, most TCR sequences turned up only very rarely across donors. In vitro tests confirmed that a few of the cytomegalovirus-associated TCR beta chains recognize cytomegalovirus antigens. Because HLA typing was missing for some donors at each locus, association tests included only the typed subset. V-gene and J-gene trimming of TCR beta chains was associated with a missense DCLRE1C variant in a later genetic analysis, and the association was replicated in an independent cohort. In a later analysis, HLA-associated TCR beta chains showed more clonal expansion and lower generation probabilities than non-associated chains that were equally common. It was suggested by the authors that the approach could potentially be generalized to other disease states and immunological phenotypes. In a later genetic analysis, fewer N-insertions in productive TCRs were reported among donors in an Asian-associated ancestry cluster than the roughly 700-donor mean. In a later analysis, most CMV-associated TCR beta chains were found to appear HLA-restricted, with HLA associations seemingly driven largely by CMV exposure. Cytomegalovirus status was reported to be diagnosed by the classifier with high specificity and sensitivity in both the original and validation cohorts. Linkage disequilibrium might explain the correlated functional status among segregating V segments, but an unknown experimental factor could not be ruled out. Because counts were too low, 15 to 20 rarely observed V segments, including chromosome 9 orphons, were excluded from the earlier analysis of fewer than 650 of the donors. The 87-base-pair reads could not distinguish some IMGT-functional V segments, including TRBV6-2 and TRBV6-3, so those segments were excluded. The sequencing pipeline was judged likely to have produced a cluster of highly shared sequence variants as a technical artifact. In an earlier analysis of 587 of the donors, most TCR beta V segments appeared in productive rearrangements about 87% or about 30% of the time, broadly matching IMGT annotations. Several of the top co-occurrence clusters appeared to be linked to parvovirus B19, influenza, CMV and Epstein-Barr virus, according to a later analysis. In this cohort, only TCR beta chains were sequenced, and detectable features were limited by the absence of alpha or paired-chain data. In a later analysis, TCR association rates were found to vary across HLA loci, with the most associated TCRs seen for DRB1 alleles and the fewest for HLA-C alleles. When HLA alleles, especially DR and DQ, strongly co-occurred, TCR associations were difficult to assign to individual alleles. Presence/absence analyses assumed roughly uniform sequencing depth across donors, an assumption that may not hold. Specific HLA alleles were associated with some 15,000 TCR beta sequences at a false discovery rate of 0.05 in a later analysis.

The method behind the library was the immunoSEQ multiplex PCR assay. A mixture of 60 forward primers for TCR Vbeta segments and 13 reverse primers for TCR Jbeta segments was used in the multiplex PCR. A multiplex PCR assay on genomic DNA amplified the CDR3 region of rearranged TCR beta genes. On the Illumina HiSeq System, the amplified TCR beta libraries were sequenced as 87-base-pair reads. In the paper's pipeline: In a later analysis, 70 million to 95 million unique TCR beta chains were counted across the 500 to 850 repertoires, and roughly 11 million of these chains were shared by at least two donors. Raw reads were error-corrected and collapsed into unique sequences by a nearest-neighbor algorithm in which closely related sequences were merged to remove PCR and sequencing errors. To assign V, D and J gene segments, CDR3 sequences were aligned to IMGT reference sequences. For a sequence to be retained, a match of at least six nucleotides was required to both a V gene segment and a J gene segment. Rearrangements were classified as productive when the CDR3 lacked stop codons and remained in frame with V and J, and all other rearrangements were classified as non-productive. Following IMGT convention, CDR3 was defined as the stretch from the second conserved V-encoded cysteine to the conserved J-encoded phenylalanine. The earlier analysis of approximately 500 of the donors excluded sequences that lacked an unambiguous match to a single V gene segment. An earlier analysis of several hundred of the donors called V segments functional above 56.7% productive rearrangements and segregating when the between-donor standard deviation exceeded 5%. To diagnose cytomegalovirus status from the catalog of TCR beta chain sequences, a statistical classification framework was built. V and J gene assignment, in a later analysis, came from comparing TCR nucleotide sequences with IMGT/GENE-DB human TR gene sequences. A later analysis assigned CDR3 sequences and most-parsimonious VDJ recombination scenarios with the TCRdist pipeline. A later analysis defined each TCR beta chain by its CDR3 amino acid sequence plus V-gene family, and excluded reads lacking a unique V-gene family. As a way to deal with suspected cross-contamination and a sequencing artifact, a later analysis dropped hundreds of nucleotide sequences that were highly shared and had low generation probability. For each public chain, a later analysis derived a clonal expansion index from normalized ranks of inferred template counts within each repertoire. A later analysis computed generation probabilities with a VDJ recombination model fitted to out-of-frame rearrangements, and checked the results against IGoR. In a later analysis, TCR-TCR, TCR-HLA and TCR-CMV co-occurrence was scored with hypergeometric tests, and a repertoire-size bias correction was applied to TCR pairs. In a later analysis, false discovery rates were estimated by permuting HLA or CMV assignments 20 times. A later analysis grouped co-occurring TCRs with DBSCAN, adding TCRdist sequence similarity when clustering within HLA-allele-positive subsets. Co-occurrence clustering excluded repertoires with fewer than 30,000 or more than 120,000 public chains, plus five with anomalous nucleotide sharing. The source is immuneACCESS, and TCRdb retained only in-frame sequences with V and J called. Part of the clones is not carried over; for the studies checked, unresolved V genes explain less than half of this, and the remainder is unexplained. That table supplies the V and J calls and clone size; D and trimming were determined from the DNA. This sample holds 150,000 to 200,000 clones; roughly 80% were observed only once. The top ten clonotypes cover roughly 6.3% of the sample.

This receptor was obtained from a man in his forties in good health and CMV-seropositive. The chain is assembled from TRBV5-1 and TRBJ1-5; TRBD1 aligns with 11 central bases. Sequenced material: PBMCs. The CDR3 protein: CASSLGGTGGQPQHF. The DNA sequence is given as TGCGCCAGCAGCTTGGGGGGGACAGGGGGTCAGCCCCAGCATTTT.